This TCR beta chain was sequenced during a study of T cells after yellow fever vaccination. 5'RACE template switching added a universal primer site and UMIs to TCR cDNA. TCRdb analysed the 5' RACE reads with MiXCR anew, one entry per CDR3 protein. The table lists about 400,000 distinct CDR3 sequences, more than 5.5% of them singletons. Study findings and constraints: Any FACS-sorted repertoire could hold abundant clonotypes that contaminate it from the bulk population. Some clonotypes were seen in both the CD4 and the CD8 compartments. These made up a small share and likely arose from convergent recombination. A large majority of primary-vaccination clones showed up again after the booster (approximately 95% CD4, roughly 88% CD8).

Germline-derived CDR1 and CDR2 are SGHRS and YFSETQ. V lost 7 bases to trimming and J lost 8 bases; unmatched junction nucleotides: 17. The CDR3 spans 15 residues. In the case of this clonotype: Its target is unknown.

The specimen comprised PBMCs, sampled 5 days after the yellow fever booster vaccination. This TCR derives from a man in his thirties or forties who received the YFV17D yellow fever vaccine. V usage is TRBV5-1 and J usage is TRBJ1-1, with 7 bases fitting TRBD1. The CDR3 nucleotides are TGCGCCAGCTGCAAAGGGGGCGGACCGATGACGGAAGCTTTCTTT. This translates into CASCKGGGPMTEAFF.